This T cell receptor beta chain was captured in a study of blood T cell repertoires in COVID-19. About the research overall: COVID-19 samples collected from the United States, Italy and Spain covered acute and convalescent phases. In each case, the material was cDNA or gDNA derived from T cells, B-cell-depleted T cells, or PBMCs.

Original processing methods: Cell counts per sample came from amplifying reference gene primers. Clones were sequenced by immunoSEQ multiplex PCR, and TCRdb holds only the in-frame ones, with some missing. Clonal size and the V and J genes are those of that table, whereas D and trimming came from the DNA. The sample consists of 200,000 to 300,000 clones, 70% to 90% of them appearing once. The germline gives CDR1 MNHEY, CDR2 SMNVEV (reference sequence). CDR3 length equals 15 residues. The junction had 8 bases not matched to a gene; V was cut back by 7 bases and J by 2 bases. V gene TRBV27 combines with J gene TRBJ2-7; 10 bases map to TRBD1. The sample comprised peripheral blood. This clonotype was sampled from a woman aged 40 to 50 who had recovered from COVID-19. This chain's CDR3 is CASTPRTGGPYEQYF. The DNA of the CDR3 is TGTGCCAGCACCCCCCGGACAGGGGGTCCCTACGAGCAGTACTTC.